This T cell receptor (beta chain) was captured by sequencing in a study of blood T cell repertoires in COVID-19. Across the whole study: T cells, B-cell-depleted T cells, or PBMCs supplied cDNA or gDNA.

Methods used by the authors: Estimates of nucleated cell counts were drawn from the amplification of reference gene primers. Assay used: immunoSEQ multiplex PCR; TCRdb lists only in-frame clones, some missing. V, J and clone size were drawn from that table, and D and trimming were deduced from the DNA. The table has around 48,000 clones, 86% seen once. The CDR3 sequence is 13 residues long. The sequencing sample was made of peripheral blood. This sequence was found in a man between 60 and 70 years old with active or convalescent COVID-19. The gene calls are TRBV23-1 and TRBJ1-1; perhaps TRBD1 as D (5 bases). TRBV23-1 is designated an ORF whose function remains uncertain. CDR3 protein: CVSRGEGGTEAFF. In nucleotides, the CDR3 is TGCGTTTCAAGGGGTGAGGGAGGTACTGAAGCTTTCTTT.